This TCR beta chain was retrieved from a study of PD-L1 blockade in urothelial cancer. CDR3 length: 13 residues. The V end lost 5 bases, the J end lost 5 bases, and 11 bases lay between the germline ends. Germline V lookup: CDR1 SNHLY, CDR2 FYNNEI. The protocol was immunoSEQ multiplex PCR, while the TCRdb copy is restricted to in-frame clones and leaves out a portion. The table lists some 71,000 clones, less than 90% of them singletons. The source of this sequence is a man aged 60 to 69 with urothelial cancer. The rearrangement uses TRBV2 and TRBJ2-3, with D unresolved. Here the sequenced sample was PBMCs, taken around atezolizumab (anti-PD-L1) treatment. CDR3 sequence reads: CASSSRRRDTQYF. For the CDR3, the DNA is TGTGCCAGCAGTTCCCGCAGAAGAGATACGCAGTATTTT.